The 9 T cell receptor beta chains presented below share a single source sample, sequenced in a study of shared clonotypes between healthy human individuals. Repertoires were generated with immunoSEQ multiplex PCR, while TCRdb's copy carries only in-frame clones and drops some. The sample includes around 1.5 million clones, approximately 98% seen only once; the top ten take 0.4% to 0.45%. Sequencing used naive CD4+ T cells sorted from blood. Subset in this sample: CD45RA+ positively selected. These receptors came from a young man in good health.

As concerns this clone: The same CDR3 is also encoded by other DNA sequences in this sample. The chain is built from TRBV7-9 and TRBJ1-4; no firm D call. The CDR3 is made up of 11 amino acids. V was cut by 2 bases and J by 8 bases, with 3 bases left in between. Germline values: CDR1 SEHNR, CDR2 FQNEAQ (reference sequence). The CDR3 loop is CASSLTEKLFF. Written as DNA, the CDR3 is TGTGCCAGCAGCTTAACCGAAAAACTGTTTTTT.

Here the CDR3 reads CASSFSGPGELFF. The CDR3, as DNA: TGTGCCAGCAGCTTTAGCGGACCCGGGGAGCTGTTTTTT. The chain carries TRBV7-6 and TRBJ2-2; tentative D call: TRBD2 (6 bases). V lost 3 bases and J lost 6, with 8 bases in between. The CDR3 is 13 residues long. From germline, CDR1 is SGHVS and CDR2 FNYEAQ.

This clone was recorded only once. The gene calls are TRBV27 and TRBJ1-2; D unresolved. V lost 8 bases and J lost 5, with 3 bases in between. The germline CDR1 and CDR2 sequences are MNHEY and SMNVEV (reference sequence). The CDR3 extends over 9 amino acids. The CDR3 region has the DNA TGTGCCAGCCCTTATGGCTACACCTTC. Its translation is CASPYGYTF.

The chain uses TRBV7-8 and TRBJ2-5; D is ambiguous. This CDR3 spans 14 amino acids. The germline CDR1 and CDR2 sequences are SGHVS and FQNEAQ. Trimming stripped 0 bases from V and 5 bases from J, with 10 bases between. The CDR3 bases are TGTGCCAGCAGCTTAGCGCGGCAGGTGGAGACCCAGTACTTC. Amino acid sequence: CASSLARQVETQYF.

This clone was detected once. This rearrangement joins TRBV9 to TRBJ2-1; maybe TRBD1 (6 bases). The CDR3 spans 16 residues. Germline V gene sequence: CDR1 SGDLS, CDR2 YYNGEE. V lost 0 bases and J 5 bases, leaving 15 bases between the germline ends. CDR3 residues: CASSVASRRTDNEQFF. The CDR3 region has the DNA TGTGCCAGCAGCGTAGCTAGTAGGCGGACAGACAATGAGCAGTTCTTC.

DNA for the CDR3: TGCGCCAGCAGCTTGATGGTCGGTACAGATACGCAGTATTTT. Protein: CASSLMVGTDTQYF. The chain carries TRBV5-1 and TRBJ2-3; no firm D call. Trimming took off 1 base at V and 3 bases at J, with 9 bases between the two ends. Germline V gene lookup returns CDR1 SGHRS and CDR2 YFSETQ. The CDR3 is 14 amino acids.

The gene calls are TRBV7-9 and TRBJ2-1, with 9 bases lining up with TRBD2. CDR3 length: 15 amino acids. Germline values: CDR1 SEHNR, CDR2 FQNEAQ (reference sequence). J lost 5 bases, V lost 5 bases, and 7 bases had no gene match. The CDR3 sequence: CASSRRASGNNEQFF. The DNA for the CDR3 is TGTGCCAGCAGCCGGAGGGCTAGCGGGAACAATGAGCAGTTCTTC.

The gene calls are TRBV6-1 and TRBJ1-4; TRBD1 might be the D (5 bases). Deletions cut 9 bases from V and 5 bases from J, with 10 bases between. The CDR3 totals 12 residues. From germline, CDR1 is MNHNS and CDR2 SASEGT. The CDR3 region is CASHRLNEKLFF. The CDR3 coding sequence is TGTGCCAGTCACAGGTTAAATGAAAAACTGTTTTTT.

This rearrangement joins TRBV6-1 to TRBJ2-7; 7 positions agree with TRBD1. Germline loops: CDR1 MNHNS, CDR2 SASEGT. With V trimmed by 4 bases and J by 5 bases, 2 bases remained unmatched. The CDR3 spans 12 residues. DNA of the CDR3: TGTGCCAGCAGTGGACAGGGCCACGAGCAGTACTTC. Amino acids: CASSGQGHEQYF.